This T cell receptor (beta chain) is drawn from a study of T cells after yellow fever vaccination. Across the study: Fractions of low cell number were prepared using SMART-Seq v4 Ultra Low Input. The study's findings and limits: Highly abundant clonotypes carried over from the bulk population could end up in FACS-sorted repertoires as contaminants. The CD4 compartment and the CD8 compartment contained a small share of clonotypes in common.

This clonotype has a single count. Its cognate antigen is unknown. TCRdb redid the calling of the 5' RACE reads with MiXCR, one entry per CDR3 protein. Of 350,000 to 550,000 distinct CDR3 sequences listed, 15% to 20% are singletons. The J segment lost 0 bases and the V segment lost 6 bases, leaving 9 bases of the junction unmatched. Germline-derived CDR1 and CDR2 are MNHEY and SVGAGI. This CDR3 has 18 residues. This chain joins TRBV6-5 and TRBJ2-1, with TRBD1 matching 12 bases. The specimen was PBMCs, collected before the yellow fever booster vaccination. This clonotype was sampled from a man aged 18 to 35 who received the YFV17D yellow fever vaccine. The CDR3: CASRAGTGGPSSYNEQFF. CDR3 bases: TGTGCCAGCAGAGCCGGGACAGGGGGCCCAAGCTCCTACAATGAGCAGTTCTTC.